A selection of T cell receptor beta chains follows, all from one sample in a study of shared clonotypes between healthy human individuals. The protocol was immunoSEQ multiplex PCR, while the TCRdb copy is restricted to in-frame clones and leaves out a portion. Of a few million clones listed, more than 90% were seen once; the top ten hold about 0.13%. Sequencing was carried out using naive CD4+ T cells sorted from blood. Receptor source: a man aged 18 to 35 in good health. CDR3s include the opening cysteine and the closing phenylalanine or tryptophan. D genes are given only for firm matches. Clone size appears in some rows only: once, few, many, or a class for an expanded clone.

clone_size | j_call | v_call | d_call | cdr3_aa | cdr3_nt
- | TRBJ1-4 | TRBV10-3 | TRBD1 | CAISDGQGREKLFF | TGTGCCATCAGTGACGGACAGGGTAGGGAAAAACTGTTTTTT
- | TRBJ2-7 | TRBV7-9 | TRBD1 | CASSSGTGGLYEQYF | TGTGCCAGCAGCTCAGGGACAGGGGGGTTATACGAGCAGTACTTC
- | TRBJ2-5 | TRBV18 | TRBD2 | CASSPRSGSGETQYF | TGTGCCAGCTCACCGCGGAGCGGGAGCGGCGAGACCCAGTACTTC
- | TRBJ1-2 | TRBV5-1 | - | CASSSQESTAVGGYTF | TGCGCCAGCAGCTCGCAAGAATCGACAGCAGTCGGTGGCTACACCTTC
- | TRBJ2-3 | TRBV9 | TRBD1 | CASSVGGTGGDTQYF | TGTGCCAGCAGCGTAGGTGGGACAGGGGGTGATACGCAGTATTTT
- | TRBJ1-1 | TRBV7-6 | TRBD1 | CASSEQGLKTEAFF | TGTGCCAGCAGCGAACAGGGGCTAAAGACTGAAGCTTTCTTT
- | TRBJ2-1 | TRBV7-2 | TRBD2 | CASSLASGAENEQFF | TGTGCCAGCAGCTTAGCTAGCGGGGCGGAAAATGAGCAGTTCTTC
- | TRBJ2-2 | TRBV6-1 | - | CASSEPGMNTGELFF | TGTGCCAGCAGTGAACCGGGGATGAACACCGGGGAGCTGTTTTTT
- | TRBJ1-4 | TRBV6-1 | TRBD1 | CASSARRQGWNEKLFF | TGTGCCAGCAGTGCTCGTCGACAGGGTTGGAATGAAAAACTGTTTTTT
- | TRBJ1-5 | TRBV7-2 | - | CASSRTASNHPQHF | TGTGCCAGCAGCAGGACTGCTAGCAATCATCCCCAGCATTTT
- | TRBJ2-7 | TRBV9 | - | CASSAGDSKGRGEQYF | TGTGCCAGCAGCGCGGGGGACAGCAAAGGGAGGGGCGAGCAGTACTTC
- | TRBJ1-1 | TRBV5-8 | - | CASSDKIGTEAFF | TGTGCCAGCAGCGATAAAATCGGGACTGAAGCTTTCTTT
- | TRBJ2-2 | TRBV30 | TRBD1 | CAWSARLWTGKIGELFF | TGTGCCTGGAGTGCCCGCCTATGGACAGGCAAGATCGGGGAGCTGTTTTTT
- | TRBJ2-5 | TRBV2 | TRBD1 | CASGGQGTETQYF | TGTGCCAGCGGGGGACAGGGAACAGAGACCCAGTACTTC
- | TRBJ2-7 | TRBV7-2 | TRBD1 | CASRSGTGMYEQYF | TGTGCCAGCAGATCAGGGACAGGAATGTACGAGCAGTACTTC
- | TRBJ2-1 | TRBV28 | TRBD1 | CASERQGHEQFF | TGTGCCAGCGAACGACAGGGCCATGAGCAGTTCTTC
- | TRBJ2-1 | TRBV10-1 | - | CASSESAGGAYNEQFF | TGCGCCAGCAGTGAGTCTGCTGGAGGGGCTTACAACGAGCAGTTCTTC
once | TRBJ1-2 | TRBV6-1 | - | CASSEARGTLYTF | TGTGCCAGCAGTGAAGCTAGAGGGACCCTCTACACCTTC
- | TRBJ1-4 | TRBV5-1 | - | CASSPDGGQEKLFF | TGCGCCAGCAGCCCGGACGGGGGCCAGGAAAAACTGTTTTTT
- | TRBJ2-5 | TRBV27 | - | CASSYAGPVETQYF | TGTGCCAGCAGTTATGCAGGTCCCGTGGAGACCCAGTACTTC
few | TRBJ2-7 | TRBV11-2 | TRBD1 | CASSSDRGPYEQYF | TGTGCCAGCAGCTCGGACAGGGGGCCCTACGAGCAGTACTTC
- | TRBJ2-1 | TRBV15 | TRBD2 | CATSHGILAGGPRFSYNEQFF | TGTGCCACCAGCCATGGAATACTAGCGGGAGGGCCGAGATTCTCCTACAATGAGCAGTTCTTC
- | TRBJ2-4 | TRBV29-1 | - | CSVGYTGAKNIQYF | TGCAGCGTAGGCTATACAGGGGCCAAAAACATTCAGTACTTC
- | TRBJ2-3 | TRBV11-2 | TRBD1 | CASSSGTGSTDTQYF | TGTGCCAGCAGCTCTGGGACAGGGAGCACAGATACGCAGTATTTT
- | TRBJ2-2 | TRBV29-1 | TRBD1 | CSVGGTGGTTGELFF | TGCAGCGTCGGAGGGACAGGAGGCACCACCGGGGAGCTGTTTTTT
- | TRBJ2-7 | TRBV5-6 | - | CASSLVGGYEQYF | TGTGCCAGCAGCTTGGTAGGAGGCTACGAGCAGTACTTC
- | TRBJ2-1 | TRBV30 | TRBD2 | CACKPGLAGSSYNEQFF | TGTGCCTGTAAACCGGGACTAGCGGGCAGCTCCTACAATGAGCAGTTCTTC